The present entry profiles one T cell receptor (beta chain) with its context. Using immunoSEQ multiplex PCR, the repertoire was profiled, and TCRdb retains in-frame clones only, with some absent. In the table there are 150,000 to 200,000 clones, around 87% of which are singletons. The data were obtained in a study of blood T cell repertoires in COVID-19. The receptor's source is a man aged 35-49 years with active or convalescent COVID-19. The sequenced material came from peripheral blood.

DNA for the CDR3: TGTGCCAGCAGTTACACAGGGGCTGGCTCACCCCTCCACTTT. Its translation is CASSYTGAGSPLHF. This rearrangement joins TRBV6-2 or TRBV6-3 to TRBJ1-6, with 7 nucleotides matching TRBD1. V dropped 2 bases and J dropped 10; count of bases not matched to a gene: 5. Germline-derived CDR1 and CDR2 are MNHEY and SVGEGT. The CDR3 runs to 14 residues.